This T cell receptor beta chain was sequenced in a study of shared clonotypes between healthy human individuals. Whole-study context: Three CD4 naive, three CD4 memory, two CD8 naive and one CD8 memory plate were used per donor.

The method was immunoSEQ multiplex PCR; TCRdb's version includes in-frame clones alone and lacks a portion of them. Of 2 million to 2.5 million clones detected, over 85% appear once; the ten largest clones hold 0.39%. Comments on this clone: This CDR3 is also generated by other DNA sequences in the sample.

Material: naive CD4+ T cells from PBMCs. Stated subset: CD45RA+ positively selected. The clonotype originates from a man in his late teens or twenties in good health. Some clones in this sample may be carry-over from other donors' samples.

The CDR3 loop is CASSLGLTNYGYTF. The CDR3 DNA is TGCGCCAGCAGCTTGGGACTGACGAACTATGGCTACACCTTC. This chain joins TRBV5-1 and TRBJ1-2; D remains ambiguous. The CDR3 is made up of 14 amino acids. Looked up from germline, CDR1 is SGHRS and CDR2 is YFSETQ. The ends were cut back, 0 bases at V and 2 bases at J, with 8 bases in the middle. Drawing the rest from reference TRBV5-1 and TRBJ1-2, the complete variable domain is KAGVTQTPRYLIKTRGQQVTLSCSPISGHRSVSWYQQTPGQGLQFLFEYFSETQRNKGNFPGRFSGRQFSNSRSEMNVSTLELGDSALYLCASSLGLTNYGYTFGSGTRLTVV.